This T cell receptor beta chain was captured in a study of T cells in Graves' hyperthyroidism and ophthalmopathy. Overall study context: Peripheral blood was obtained at initial diagnosis, preceding any treatment. Study outcomes and limitations: Most thyroid clonotypes expanded above 0.001 were also detected in blood.

Germline CDR1 reads MNHNS; CDR2 reads SASEGT. V was shortened by 5 bases and J by 1 base, with 11 bases between the two germline ends. The CDR3 runs 14 residues. Newly diagnosed hyperthyroidism patients aged 18 to 65 years had disease lasting under 2 months. Regions amplified from RNA transcripts were the TCR beta CDR3 regions. RT-PCR in the first round (using the HTBI primer set) targeted the TCR CDR3. TCRdb re-called the multiplex PCR reads with MiXCR, one entry per CDR3 protein. The data show roughly 330,000 distinct CDR3 sequences, 15% to 20% seen once. There are many counts of this clonotype. Antigen specificity is unknown.

Sequenced: blood. This chain joins TRBV6-1 and TRBJ1-1, with D possibly being TRBD1 (5 bases). This clonotype was obtained from a man under 40 with Graves' hyperthyroidism. The CDR3 loop reads CASSRDGRNTEAFF. The CDR3 DNA follows: TGTGCCAGCAGTCGGGACGGAAGGAACACTGAAGCTTTCTTT.